A selection of T cell receptor beta chains follows, all from one sample in a study of CD8 T cells in ankylosing spondylitis. TCRdb re-called the 5' RACE reads with MiXCR, one entry per CDR3 protein. The sample has 700,000 or so distinct CDR3 sequences, 15% to 20% seen once; the top ten hold under 20%. Material: blood, either unsorted or a sorted T cell fraction (not recorded which). The receptors were gathered from a male donor with ankylosing spondylitis. Both conserved end residues are part of each CDR3. A D gene is named only where the DNA matches it firmly. Expanded clones are given a class, and other clones once, few, many or no size at all.

cdr3_nt,cdr3_aa,v_call,j_call,clone_size,d_call
TGTGCCAGCAGCCAAGATGGGGCGGGTCGAGAGACCCAGTACTTC,CASSQDGAGRETQYF,TRBV3-1,TRBJ2-5,.,.
TGCGCCAGCAGCGGGGGGACAGGGGGCAAGGAGACCCAGTACTTC,CASSGGTGGKETQYF,TRBV5-1,TRBJ2-5,few,TRBD1
TGTGCCTGGAGGCCCGGGGGGAATGAGCAGTTCTTC,CAWRPGGNEQFF,TRBV30,TRBJ2-1,.,TRBD2
TGTGCCAGCAGCATGGGACTAGCGGGGGGGGCCCAGTACTTC,CASSMGLAGGAQYF,TRBV5-6,TRBJ2-5,.,TRBD2
TGTGCCAGCACCTCCAGCGGGAGCCCCTACGAGCAGTACTTC,CASTSSGSPYEQYF,TRBV28,TRBJ2-7,.,TRBD2
TGTGCCAGCAGCTTAGGAGGCGTTTTGGACAACGGGTATGGCTACACCTTC,CASSLGGVLDNGYGYTF,TRBV7-8,TRBJ1-2,.,.
TGTGCCAGCAGGACCAAGGGGGCGGATGGCTACACCTTC,CASRTKGADGYTF,TRBV12-3/TRBV12-4,TRBJ1-2,few,TRBD1
TGCGCCAGCAGCCAAGATAAGGTTAGCACAGATACGCAGTATTTT,CASSQDKVSTDTQYF,TRBV4-3,TRBJ2-3,.,.
TGTGCCAGCAGCCCCTCCTCTAGCGGGAGCTCCTACAATGAGCAGTTCTTC,CASSPSSSGSSYNEQFF,TRBV7-8,TRBJ2-1,.,TRBD2
TGTGCCAGCAGCTTAGCGCGGGCAGAAGGAGAGACCCAGTACTTC,CASSLARAEGETQYF,TRBV7-2,TRBJ2-5,few,.
TGTGCCAGCAGCCAAGTCCGGGGTTTGAACACTGAAGCTTTCTTT,CASSQVRGLNTEAFF,TRBV3-1,TRBJ1-1,.,.
TGTGCCTGCCGGGACAGGGTAACCGGGGAGCTGTTTTTT,CACRDRVTGELFF,TRBV12-3/TRBV12-4,TRBJ2-2,few,TRBD1
TGCGCCAGCAGCCCGGGACAGGGGCCCTATGGCTACACCTTC,CASSPGQGPYGYTF,TRBV4-1,TRBJ1-2,.,TRBD1